This TCR beta chain was recovered during a study of T cells in Graves' hyperthyroidism and ophthalmopathy. General observations from the study: Blood samples included most of the expanded thyroid clonotypes exceeding 0.001. It was a median about 6 months before onset that the model predicted ophthalmopathy.

TCR beta CDR3 sequences were amplified from RNA transcripts. An initial round of RT-PCR targeting the TCR CDR3 relied on the HTBI primer set. TCRdb reanalysed the multiplex PCR reads using MiXCR and keeps one entry per CDR3 protein. Of under 350,000 distinct CDR3 sequences in the sample, about a sixth were seen once. Fresh 10 ml peripheral blood yielded PBMCs. Details on this clonotype: Antigen: not known.

This CDR3 contains 16 residues. V lost 4 bases to trimming and J lost 4 bases; unmatched junction nucleotides: 7. Germline CDR1 SGHTA, CDR2 FQGNSA. The TCR was taken from a woman aged 60-75 years with Graves' ophthalmopathy. Sequencing input: blood. V usage is TRBV7-2 and J usage is TRBJ2-2; 9 positions match TRBD2. The DNA for the CDR3 is TGTGCCAGCAGCTCAGCTGGCGGGGGGGGCACCGGGGAGCTGTTTTTT. Its translation: CASSSAGGGGTGELFF.